This T cell receptor (beta chain) was observed in a study of metastatic and nonmetastatic thyroid tumors (dated by TCRdb to about 2020). Study-wide context: The researchers compared repertoires between peripheral blood samples and tumor or nodule tissue samples from patients with malignant or benign thyroid disease. The paper as a whole reports these results and caveats: TCR beta diversity was reported as significantly higher in malignant tumors than in benign nodules, in both blood and tumor samples.

The CDR3 has 13 amino acids, counting the end cysteine and phenylalanine. The entry retains the CDR3 DNA only, 39 bases that are in frame from base 1. V and J are trimmed by 4 bases and 5 bases, and the gene matches miss 5 bases of the junction. Sequences SGHAT (CDR1) and FQNNGV (CDR2) are obtained from the germline V gene. Before undergoing thyroid surgery, none of the patients had been given any kind of treatment. Using T-cell receptor beta sequencing, the study looked back at clinical samples from patients collected from the early 2010s to the late 2010s. In this sample, this clone turned up a few times. No antigen is known for it. No much larger clonotype is one base removed from it; base qualities were not supplied. Libraries came from PCR. Sequenced using an Illumina HiSeq 4000. High-throughput sequencing was used to profile the TCR beta-chain CDR3 region of every patient. On the authors' methods: A classifier to discriminate distant-metastatic papillary thyroid cancer patients was built from CDR3 differences across clinicopathological groups. To measure repertoire diversity the researchers used the Shannon index, while the Morisita-Horn index served to gauge how similar the tumor and blood repertoires were. TCRdb trimmed the raw reads at Q25, called clones with MiXCR and kept productive beta chains. The V and J calls follow TCRdb's processing rather than the paper's. The sample table contains tens of thousands of clones; only one count was recorded for more than 20% of them. The ten largest make up 39% of the sample.

The sequence was obtained from a female donor with papillary thyroid cancer or a benign thyroid nodule (not recorded which). Some clones in this sample may be carry-over from other donors' samples. The specimen was blood. Recombination connected TRBV11-2 to TRBJ2-7; TRBD1 fits 7 bases in the junction. The DNA is TGTGCCAGCAGCTCTAACAGGGGTCACGAGCAGTACTTC. Its protein is CASSSNRGHEQYF.